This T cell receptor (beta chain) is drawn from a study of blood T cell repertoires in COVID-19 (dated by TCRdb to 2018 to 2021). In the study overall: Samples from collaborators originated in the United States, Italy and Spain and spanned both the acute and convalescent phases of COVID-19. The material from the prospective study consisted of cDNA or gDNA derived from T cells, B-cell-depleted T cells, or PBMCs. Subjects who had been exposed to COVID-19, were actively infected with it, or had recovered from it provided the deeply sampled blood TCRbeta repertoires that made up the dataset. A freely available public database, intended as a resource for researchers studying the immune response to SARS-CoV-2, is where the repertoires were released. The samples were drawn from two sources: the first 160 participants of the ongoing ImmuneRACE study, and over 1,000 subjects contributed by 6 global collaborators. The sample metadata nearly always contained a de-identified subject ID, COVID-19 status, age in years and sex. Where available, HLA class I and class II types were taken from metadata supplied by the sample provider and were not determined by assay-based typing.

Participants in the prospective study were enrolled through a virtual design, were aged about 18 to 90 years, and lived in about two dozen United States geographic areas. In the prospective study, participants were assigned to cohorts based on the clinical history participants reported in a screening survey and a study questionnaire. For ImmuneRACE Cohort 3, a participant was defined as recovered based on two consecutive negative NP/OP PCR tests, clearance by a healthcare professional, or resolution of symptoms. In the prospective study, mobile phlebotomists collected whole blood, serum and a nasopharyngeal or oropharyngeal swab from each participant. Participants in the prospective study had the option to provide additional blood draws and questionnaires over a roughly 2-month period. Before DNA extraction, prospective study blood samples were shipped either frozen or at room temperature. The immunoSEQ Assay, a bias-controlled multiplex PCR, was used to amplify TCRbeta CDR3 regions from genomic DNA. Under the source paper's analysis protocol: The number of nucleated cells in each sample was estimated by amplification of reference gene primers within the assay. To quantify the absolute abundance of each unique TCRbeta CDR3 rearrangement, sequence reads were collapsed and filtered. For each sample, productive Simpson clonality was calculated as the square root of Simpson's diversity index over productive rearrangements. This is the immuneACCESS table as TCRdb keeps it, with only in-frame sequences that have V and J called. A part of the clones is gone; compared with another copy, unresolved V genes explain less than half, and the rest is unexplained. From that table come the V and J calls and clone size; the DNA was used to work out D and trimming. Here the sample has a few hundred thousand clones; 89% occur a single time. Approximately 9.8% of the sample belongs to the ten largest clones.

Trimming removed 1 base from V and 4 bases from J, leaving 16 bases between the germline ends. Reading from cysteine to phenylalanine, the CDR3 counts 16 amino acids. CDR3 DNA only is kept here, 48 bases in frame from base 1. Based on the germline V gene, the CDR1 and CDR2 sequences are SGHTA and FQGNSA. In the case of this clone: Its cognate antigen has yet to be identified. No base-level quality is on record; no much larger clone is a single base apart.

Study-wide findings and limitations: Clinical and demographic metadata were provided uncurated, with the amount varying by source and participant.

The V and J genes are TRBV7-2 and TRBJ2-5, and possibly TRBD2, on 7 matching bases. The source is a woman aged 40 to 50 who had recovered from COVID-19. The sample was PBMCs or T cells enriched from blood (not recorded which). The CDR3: CASSLGLGRDIETQYF. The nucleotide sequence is TGTGCCAGCAGCTTAGGACTAGGGAGGGACATAGAGACCCAGTACTTC.